A single sample gave rise to the 9 T cell receptor beta chains below, sequenced in a study of OX40 agonist ivuxolimab in advanced cancers. The assay was immunoSEQ multiplex PCR, and TCRdb's table has in-frame clones only and misses some. This sample carries over 55,000 clones, more than 80% of them seen once, and the ten largest clones take 13% to 15%. Sequencing was performed on CD4+ or CD8+ T cells sorted from blood, taken in a trial of the OX40 agonist ivuxolimab. The source is an adult with an advanced solid tumor such as melanoma, head and neck, liver or kidney cancer.

The chain carries TRBV27 and TRBJ2-7; D gene unclear. Germline CDR1 is MNHEY and CDR2 is SMNVEV (reference sequence). The V end was cut by 2 bases, the J end by 3 bases, with 14 bases between. This CDR3 region has 15 residues. The CDR3 reads CASSLKVTPGYEQYF. The CDR3 DNA sequence: TGTGCCAGCAGTTTAAAGGTTACCCCGGGCTACGAGCAGTACTTC.

The chain employs TRBV6-6 and TRBJ2-2; D remains unclear. Germline assignment: CDR1 MNHNY and CDR2 SVGAGI (reference sequence). The length of the CDR3 is 12 residues. Trimming stripped 8 bases from V and 2 bases from J, with 6 bases between. The CDR3 here is CASSPNTGELFF. DNA of the CDR3: TGTGCCAGCTCCCCCAACACCGGGGAGCTGTTTTTT.

Regarding this clone: Its ends do not fully match the called genes, so a read error is possible. V gene TRBV7-7 combines with J gene TRBJ2-5; D gene unclear. Germline CDR1 is SSHAT and CDR2 is FNYEAQ (reference sequence). The CDR3 has 12 amino acids. CDR3 DNA sequence: TGTGCTAGCAGCTTGGATGGAGAGACCCAGTACTTC. Translation: CASSLDGETQYF.

The chain links TRBV7-2 to TRBJ2-7; TRBD1 is a possible D gene (5 bases). V lost 2 bases and J 6 bases, leaving 8 bases between the germline ends. The CDR3 covers 12 residues. Germline V CDR1 and CDR2: SGHTA, FQGNSA. The CDR3 region has the DNA TGTGCCAGCAGCTTACAGGGTCCCGAGCAGTACTTC. Translating gives CASSLQGPEQYF.

The chain combines TRBV7-2 with TRBJ2-5, with D hard to call. V dropped 2 bases and J dropped 6 bases, with 7 bases sitting between them. The CDR3 totals 12 residues. Germline V gene lookup returns CDR1 SGHTA and CDR2 FQGNSA. The chain's CDR3 is CASSLSAKTQYF. The CDR3 DNA sequence: TGTGCCAGCAGCTTAAGTGCGAAGACCCAGTACTTC. Filled out from reference TRBV7-2 and TRBJ2-5, the complete variable domain reads GAGVSQSPSNKVTEKGKDVELRCDPISGHTALYWYRQSLGQGLEFLIYFQGNSAPDKSGLPSDRFSAERTGGSVSTLTIQRTQQEDSAVYLCASSLSAKTQYFGPGTRLLVL.

This clone was recorded a few times. The sample holds other DNA sequences that translate to the same CDR3. The chain couples TRBV19 to TRBJ2-2, with a weak D call TRBD1 (5 bases). Germline loops: CDR1 LNHDA, CDR2 SQIVND (reference sequence). The CDR3 is 14 residues long. The V gene lost 3 bases and the J gene lost 5 bases, with 10 bases spanning the gap. DNA of the CDR3: TGTGCCAGTAGTATCCAGGGTTGGACCGGGGAGCTGTTTTTT. Translated: CASSIQGWTGELFF.

This chain connects TRBV10-3 to TRBJ2-5; D is possibly TRBD1 (7 bases). The germline V gene has CDR1 ENHRY and CDR2 SYGVKD. Trimming took 10 bases from V and 4 from J, leaving 19 bases between them. The CDR3 has 14 residues. DNA of the CDR3: TGTGCCACCTCATCTGGACAGGAGGGAGAGACCCAGTACTTC. Translated, it gives CATSSGQEGETQYF.

The chain joins TRBV19 to TRBJ1-2, with D possibly matching TRBD1 (5 bases). The V and J ends lost 4 bases and 4 bases respectively, with 7 bases between them. CDR1 and CDR2 from the germline V gene are LNHDA and SQIVND (reference sequence). The CDR3 contains 12 residues. CDR3 residues: CASSRGTYGYTF. CDR3 DNA: TGTGCCAGTAGTAGAGGGACCTATGGCTACACCTTC.

The genes are TRBV6-5 and TRBJ1-4; D is ambiguous. The CDR3 is 15 amino acids. CDR1 MNHEY and CDR2 SVGAGI come from the germline V gene. V gave up 5 bases and J gave up 0 bases, with 10 bases separating them. CDR3 sequence (DNA): TGTGCCAGCAGTCAAAATCCAGCAACTAATGAAAAACTGTTTTTT. Translated, it gives CASSQNPATNEKLFF.